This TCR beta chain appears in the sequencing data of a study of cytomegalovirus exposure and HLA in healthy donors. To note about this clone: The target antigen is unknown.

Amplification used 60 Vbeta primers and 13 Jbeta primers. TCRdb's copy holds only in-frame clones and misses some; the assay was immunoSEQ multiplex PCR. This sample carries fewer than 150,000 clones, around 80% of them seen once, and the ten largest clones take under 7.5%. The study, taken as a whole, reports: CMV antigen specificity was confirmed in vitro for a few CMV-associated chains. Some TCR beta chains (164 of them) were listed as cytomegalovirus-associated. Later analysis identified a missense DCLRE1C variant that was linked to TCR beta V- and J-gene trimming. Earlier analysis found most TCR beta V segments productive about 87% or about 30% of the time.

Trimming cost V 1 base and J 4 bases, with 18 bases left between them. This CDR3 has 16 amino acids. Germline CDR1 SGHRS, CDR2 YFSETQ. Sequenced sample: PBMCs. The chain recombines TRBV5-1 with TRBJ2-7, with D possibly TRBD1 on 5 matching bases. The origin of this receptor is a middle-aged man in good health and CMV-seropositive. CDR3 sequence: CASSLRLFDREYEQYF. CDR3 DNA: TGCGCCAGCAGCTTGCGTCTTTTCGACAGAGAATACGAGCAGTACTTC. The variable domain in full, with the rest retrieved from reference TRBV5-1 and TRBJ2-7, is KAGVTQTPRYLIKTRGQQVTLSCSPISGHRSVSWYQQTPGQGLQFLFEYFSETQRNKGNFPGRFSGRQFSNSRSEMNVSTLELGDSALYLCASSLRLFDREYEQYFGPGTRLTVT.